Below, 5 T cell receptor beta chains from the same sample are listed, as sequenced in a study of cytomegalovirus exposure and HLA in healthy donors (dated by TCRdb to about 2017). Libraries came from the immunoSEQ multiplex PCR assay. For the multiplex PCR, a mixture combining 60 forward primers for TCR Vbeta segments and 13 reverse primers for TCR Jbeta segments was used. In its TCRdb copy, this immuneACCESS table keeps in-frame sequences only and misses some clones. Where compared with another copy, unresolved V genes explain less than half of these, and the others have no known cause. Here the sample has about 93,000 clones; around 73% occur a single time. About 3% of the sample comes from the top ten. What was sequenced was PBMCs. The receptors here all came from a woman between 35 and 50 years old in good health and CMV-seronegative.

The gene calls are TRBV29-1 and TRBJ2-7; D may be TRBD2 (7 bases). V lost 4 bases to trimming and J lost 3 bases, with 13 bases between them. The CDR3 loop spans 13 amino acids. CDR1 is SQVTM and CDR2 is ANQGSEA in the germline V gene. The CDR3 DNA reads TGCAGCGTTGGGAAGGGGGGGGGCTACGAGCAGTACTTC. Amino acids: CSVGKGGGYEQYF.

The rearrangement links TRBV25-1 to TRBJ1-5; D uncertain. CDR1 is MGHDK, CDR2 SYGVNS, per germline. CDR3 length equals 13 residues. V dropped 1 base and J dropped 6 bases, with 7 bases sitting between them. CDR3: CASSEFGAQPQHF. CDR3 nucleotides: TGTGCCAGCAGTGAATTCGGAGCTCAGCCCCAGCATTTT.

The J gene is TRBJ2-2, the V gene TRBV6-5; weak D call: TRBD2 (5 bases). The CDR3 contains 13 residues. CDR1 is MNHEY, CDR2 SVGAGI, per germline. V was shortened by 8 bases and J by 0 bases, with 7 bases between the two germline ends. The CDR3 nucleotides are TGTGCCAGCCTAGCAGCGAACACCGGGGAGCTGTTTTTT. This gives the protein CASLAANTGELFF.

The chain couples TRBV28 to TRBJ1-1, with a weak D call TRBD1 (5 bases). V was clipped by 6 bases and J by 11 bases, with 22 bases between them. The CDR3 runs to 14 residues. Germline assignment: CDR1 MDHEN and CDR2 SYDVKM. The CDR3 sequence is CASRSSGLLMDAFF. The DNA of the CDR3 is TGTGCCAGCAGGTCTTCGGGACTCCTCATGGATGCTTTCTTT.

The chain uses TRBV7-8 and TRBJ2-5; a possible D gene is TRBD1 (5 bases). Germline CDR1 SGHVS, CDR2 FQNEAQ. V was shortened by 5 bases and J by 2 bases, with 15 bases between the two germline ends. The CDR3 has 15 residues. The chain's CDR3 is CASSPQGKYQETQYF. The CDR3 coding sequence is TGTGCCAGCAGCCCTCAGGGAAAGTATCAAGAGACCCAGTACTTC.